A single T cell receptor beta chain is shown here with its context. The source of the sample is a study of control samples from healthy donors and cancer patients. The protocol was immunoSEQ multiplex PCR, while the TCRdb copy is restricted to in-frame clones and leaves out a portion. Among about 140,000 clones listed, around nine tenths were seen once. Germline V lookup: CDR1 SGHTA, CDR2 FQGNSA. This CDR3 comprises 15 residues. V was shortened by 5 bases and J by 0 bases, with 8 bases between the two germline ends. Material: blood. The receptor was derived from a man under 40 in good health. The V call is TRBV7-2, the J call TRBJ2-6; D gene unclear. CDR3 coding DNA: TGTGCCAGCAGCCACGACTCCTCTGGGGCCAACGTCCTGACTTTC. This sequence encodes CASSHDSSGANVLTF.